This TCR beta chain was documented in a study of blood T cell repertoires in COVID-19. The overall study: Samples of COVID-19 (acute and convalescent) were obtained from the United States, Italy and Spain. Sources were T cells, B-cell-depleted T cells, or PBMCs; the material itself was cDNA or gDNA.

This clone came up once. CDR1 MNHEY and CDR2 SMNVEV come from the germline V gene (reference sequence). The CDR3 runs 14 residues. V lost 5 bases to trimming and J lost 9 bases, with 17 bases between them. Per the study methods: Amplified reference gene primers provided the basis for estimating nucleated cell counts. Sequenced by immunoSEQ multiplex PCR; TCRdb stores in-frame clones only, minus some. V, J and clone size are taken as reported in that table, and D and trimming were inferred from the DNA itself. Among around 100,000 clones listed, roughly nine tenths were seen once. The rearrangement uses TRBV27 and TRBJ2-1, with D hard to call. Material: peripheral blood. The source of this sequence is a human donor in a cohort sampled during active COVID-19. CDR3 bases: TGTGCCAGCAGTCCCCGGCCCCGGTGGGCTGAGCAGTTCTTC. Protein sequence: CASSPRPRWAEQFF.